The source of this T cell receptor (beta chain) is a study of siplizumab effects on memory and regulatory T cells. General observations from the study: Memory T cells appeared less diverse than naive cells, which seemed to contribute substantially to alloresponse.

This CDR3 spans 15 amino acids. V was clipped by 0 bases and J by 1 base, with 6 bases between them. The germline V gene encodes CDR1 LGHNA and CDR2 YSLEER. Only in-frame clones appear in the TCRdb table, and some are missing; sequencing was by immunoSEQ multiplex PCR. The sample lists tens of thousands of clones; approximately 93% were seen once. As concerns this clone: Its specificity is not known.

The sequenced sample was CD8+ T cells sorted from blood. The gene calls are TRBV4-3 and TRBJ2-2; D is unclear. The source is a human donor in good health. CDR3 sequence reads: CASSQDSGNTGELFF. CDR3 DNA sequence: TGCGCCAGCAGCCAAGATTCAGGGAACACCGGGGAGCTGTTTTTT.